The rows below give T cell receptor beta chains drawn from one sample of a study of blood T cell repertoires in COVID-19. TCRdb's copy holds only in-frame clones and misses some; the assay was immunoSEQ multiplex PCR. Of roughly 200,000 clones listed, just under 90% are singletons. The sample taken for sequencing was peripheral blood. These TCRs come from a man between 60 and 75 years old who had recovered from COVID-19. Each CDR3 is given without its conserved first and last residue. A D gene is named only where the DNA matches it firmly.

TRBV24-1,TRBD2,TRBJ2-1,ATSDPGLAATSSYNEQF
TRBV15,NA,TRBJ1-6,ATSRERFGSPLH
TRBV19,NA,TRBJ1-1,ASRPRVGLSTEAF
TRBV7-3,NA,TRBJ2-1,ASSPAPSSYNEQF
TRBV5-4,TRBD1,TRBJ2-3,ASSPPGQGATDTQY
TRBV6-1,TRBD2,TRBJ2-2,ASSELAEFTGELF
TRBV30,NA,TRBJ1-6,AWSPPASGFSPLH
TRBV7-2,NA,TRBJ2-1,ASSSFPAGEQF
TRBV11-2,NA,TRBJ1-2,ASRLNRDGDYGYT
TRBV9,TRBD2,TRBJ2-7,ASSVDSGGREQY
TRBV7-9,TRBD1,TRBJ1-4,ASSFRDRGDEKLF
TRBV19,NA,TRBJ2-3,ASSFPTGSQGSAQY
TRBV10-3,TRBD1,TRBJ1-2,AISEDRGGYT
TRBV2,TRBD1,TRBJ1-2,ASSLTGGDGYT
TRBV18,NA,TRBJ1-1,ASSPGRRTEAF
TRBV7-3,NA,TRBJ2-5,ASSRRVQETQY
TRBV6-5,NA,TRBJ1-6,ASSSRGRLDNSPLH
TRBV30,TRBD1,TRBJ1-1,AWRTGASNTEAF
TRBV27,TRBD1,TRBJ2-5,ASSQRPRQGRETQY
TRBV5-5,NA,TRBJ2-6,ASSIQASGANVLT
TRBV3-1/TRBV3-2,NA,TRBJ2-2,ASSQDPVSGELF
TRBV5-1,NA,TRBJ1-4,ASSSGVEREKLF
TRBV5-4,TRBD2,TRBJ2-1,ASMGMSAGGNEQF
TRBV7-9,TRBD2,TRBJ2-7,ASSFGLVGGEQY
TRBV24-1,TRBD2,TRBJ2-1,ATSPRPGLAGGLGEQF
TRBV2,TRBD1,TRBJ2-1,ASSEGGSGTGIANEQF
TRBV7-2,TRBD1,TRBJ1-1,ASSFTGGGSEAF
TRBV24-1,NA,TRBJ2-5,ATSGGGIGIGETQY
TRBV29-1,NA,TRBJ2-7,SVGYPSQGKVNEQY
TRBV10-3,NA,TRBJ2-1,AISAGRGTDRDNEQF
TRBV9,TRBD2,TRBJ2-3,ASSFRGTSGGFTDTQY
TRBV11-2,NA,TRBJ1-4,ASSLRTNEKLF
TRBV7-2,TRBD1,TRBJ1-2,ASSTYTGTVNYGYT
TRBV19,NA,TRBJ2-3,ASRASGTDTQY
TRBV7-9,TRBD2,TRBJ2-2,ASSYAGGNTGELF
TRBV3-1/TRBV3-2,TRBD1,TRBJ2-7,ASSQDGDRISYEQY
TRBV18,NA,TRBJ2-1,ASSPLVQGDNEQF
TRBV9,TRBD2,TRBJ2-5,ASSPSSGKYQETQY
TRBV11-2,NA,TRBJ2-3,ASSLVSGGTDTQY
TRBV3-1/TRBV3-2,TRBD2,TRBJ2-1,ASSQGASGSYNEQF
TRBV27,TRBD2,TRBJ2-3,ASSFLSPGGTQY
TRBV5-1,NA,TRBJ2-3,ASSRGGAATDTQY
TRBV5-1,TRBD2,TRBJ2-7,ASSWPSGAYEQY
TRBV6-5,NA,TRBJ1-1,ASSYSSNFNTEAF
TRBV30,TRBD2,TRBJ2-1,AWSDLAGSYNEQF
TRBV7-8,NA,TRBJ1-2,ASRPGLDYGYT
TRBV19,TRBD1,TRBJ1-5,ASKITGVDQPQH
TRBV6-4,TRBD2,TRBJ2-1,ASSNLAGGRLHNEQF
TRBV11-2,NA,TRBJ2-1,ASTGTRASSYNEQF
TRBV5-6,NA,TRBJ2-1,ATFVAGRANNEQF
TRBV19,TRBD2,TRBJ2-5,ASSVTSAQETQY
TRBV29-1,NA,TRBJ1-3,SVEDIGGRSGNTIY
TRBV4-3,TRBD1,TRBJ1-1,ASSQDRGFAEAF
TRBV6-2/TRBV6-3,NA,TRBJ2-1,ASSPLDVLAFAEQF
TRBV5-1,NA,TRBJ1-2,ASSPRDIYGYT
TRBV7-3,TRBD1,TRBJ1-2,ASSETNRGRLT
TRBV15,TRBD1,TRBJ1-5,ATSRKQGTQPQH
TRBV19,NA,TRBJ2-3,ASTKQGGFEGSDTQY
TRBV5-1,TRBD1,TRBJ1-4,ASSGGQGNEKLF
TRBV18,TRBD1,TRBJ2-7,ASSPPGTGSYEQY